This T cell receptor beta chain emerged from a study of blood T cell repertoires in COVID-19. Turning to the study itself: PBMCs, B-cell-depleted T cells, or T cells were the source of the cDNA or gDNA that made up the material.

In the original workflow: Reference gene primer amplification in the assay estimated nucleated cell counts. The data were produced by immunoSEQ multiplex PCR, yet TCRdb's version contains in-frame clones alone and is incomplete. The D gene and trimming were derived from the DNA, and the V and J assignments and clone size from that table. Of approximately 40,000 clones in the sample, approximately 88% were seen once. The germline V and J ends were trimmed by 4 bases and 7 bases, with 17 bases remaining between them. This CDR3 spans 14 amino acids. Germline loops: CDR1 LGHDT, CDR2 YNNKEL (reference sequence).

The chain combines TRBV3-1 (or the pseudogene TRBV3-2) with TRBJ2-7; maybe TRBD2 (6 bases). This TCR came from a human donor in a cohort sampled during active COVID-19. The source material was peripheral blood. As DNA, the CDR3 is TGTGCCAGCAGCCGAGGGACCGCCGGGAGTGAGCAGTACTTC. Encoded protein: CASSRGTAGSEQYF.